This T cell receptor beta chain came from a study of blood T cell repertoires in COVID-19 (dated by TCRdb to 2020 to 2022). Background on the whole study: The collaborator samples originated in the United States, Italy and Spain and spanned the acute and convalescent phases of COVID-19. The prospective study material was composed of cDNA or gDNA derived from T cells, B-cell-depleted T cells, or PBMCs. Deeply sampled blood TCRbeta repertoires from subjects exposed to, actively infected with, or recovered from COVID-19 were included in the dataset. A freely available public database, intended as a resource for researchers studying the immune response to SARS-CoV-2, is where the repertoires were released. The samples were drawn from two sources: the first 160 participants of the ongoing ImmuneRACE study, and 1,000 to 1,500 subjects contributed by 6 global collaborators. The sample metadata nearly always contained a de-identified subject ID, COVID-19 status, age in years and sex. Where available, HLA class I and class II types were taken from metadata supplied by the sample provider and were not determined by assay-based typing.

Remarks on this clone: This receptor's antigen is unknown. There are no base qualities to consult, and no much larger clone falls within one base.

TCRbeta CDR3 regions were amplified from genomic DNA using the immunoSEQ Assay, a bias-controlled multiplex PCR. The authors processed their data as follows. Nucleated cell counts per sample were estimated from amplification of reference gene primers within the assay. To quantify the absolute abundance of each unique TCRbeta CDR3 rearrangement, sequence reads were collapsed and filtered. Productive Simpson clonality was computed per sample as the square root of Simpson's diversity index over productive rearrangements. As stored in TCRdb, this immuneACCESS dataset retains in-frame rearrangements with V and J assigned. A fraction of the clones does not appear; measured against another copy, unresolved V genes explain less than half of the discrepancy, and the remainder lacks a known reason. The V and J calls and clone size were taken over from that table, and D and trimming were inferred from the DNA. The table for this sample lists approximately 130,000 clones; around 86% of them were counted only once. Around 19% of the sample lies in the top ten.

Findings and caveats that apply to the study as a whole: How much clinical and demographic metadata was included differed by source and by participant, and the metadata was provided uncurated.

The germline V gene provides CDR1 MGHRA and CDR2 YSYEKL. V is shortened by 11 bases, J by 0 bases, and the region joining them spans 14 bases. Spanning cysteine to phenylalanine, the CDR3 consists of 14 amino acids. Left in the record is the CDR3 DNA by itself, 42 bases read in frame from the first base. Another Seattle source contributed samples from volunteer blood donors who had recovered from COVID-19. The collaborating institutions used their own protocols to collect whole blood in K2EDTA tubes. For TCRbeta analysis, collaborator samples were shipped as frozen whole blood, as isolated PBMCs, or as DNA extracted from either sample type.

The receptor was derived from a woman aged 45-65 years who had recovered from COVID-19. The chain joins TRBV4-1 to TRBJ2-1, with a weak D call of TRBD2 (6 bases match). Sequencing used peripheral blood. The DNA sequence is as follows: TGCGCCTCCACGGGGGTGAGCTCCTACAATGAGCAGTTCTTC. The encoded protein is CASTGVSSYNEQFF.